Listed here is a single TCR beta chain. The sample belongs to a study of CD8+ T cells in alopecia areata. cDNA serving as the sequencing template came from extracted, reverse transcribed RNA. Sequencing used immunoSEQ multiplex PCR; TCRdb keeps in-frame clones, though not all of them. Of some 130,000 clones in the sample, approximately 49% were seen once. With V trimmed by 1 base and J by 0 bases, 5 bases remained unmatched. CDR3 length: 17 amino acids. Germline CDR1 reads SGHVS; CDR2 reads FQNEAQ. The chain recombines TRBV7-8 with TRBJ2-3, with 9 nucleotides matching TRBD2. Sequenced material: CD8+ T cells sorted from blood, taken at week 0. The sequence was obtained from a human donor with alopecia areata. The CDR3 sequence: CASSLEGSGGSTDTQYF. The CDR3 DNA is TGTGCCAGCAGCTTAGAGGGTAGCGGGGGTAGCACAGATACGCAGTATTTT.